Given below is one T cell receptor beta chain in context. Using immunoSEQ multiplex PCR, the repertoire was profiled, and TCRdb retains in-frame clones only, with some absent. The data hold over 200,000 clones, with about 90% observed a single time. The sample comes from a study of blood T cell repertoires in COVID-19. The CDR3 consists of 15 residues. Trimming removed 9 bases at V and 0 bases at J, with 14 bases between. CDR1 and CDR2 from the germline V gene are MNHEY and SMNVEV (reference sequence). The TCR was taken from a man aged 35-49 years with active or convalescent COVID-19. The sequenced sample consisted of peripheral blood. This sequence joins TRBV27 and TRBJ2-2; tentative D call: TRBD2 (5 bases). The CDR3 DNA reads TGTGCCAGTAACCTACTGGGAGCGAACACCGGGGAGCTGTTTTTT. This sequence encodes CASNLLGANTGELFF.